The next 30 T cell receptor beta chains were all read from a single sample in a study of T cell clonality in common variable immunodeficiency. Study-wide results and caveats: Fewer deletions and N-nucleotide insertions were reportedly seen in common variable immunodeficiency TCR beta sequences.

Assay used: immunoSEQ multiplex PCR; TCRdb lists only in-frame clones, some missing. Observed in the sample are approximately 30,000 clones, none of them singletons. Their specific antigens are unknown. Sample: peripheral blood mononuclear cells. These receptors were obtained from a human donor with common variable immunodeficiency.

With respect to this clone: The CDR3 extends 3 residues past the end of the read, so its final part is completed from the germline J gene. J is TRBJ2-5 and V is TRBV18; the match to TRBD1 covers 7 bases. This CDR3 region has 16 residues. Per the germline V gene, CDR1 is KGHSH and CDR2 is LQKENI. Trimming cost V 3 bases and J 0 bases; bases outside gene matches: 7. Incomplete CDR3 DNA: TGTGCCAGCTCACCGAGACAGGGAGCGTACCAAGAGACC. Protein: CASSPRQGAYQET. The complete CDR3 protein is CASSPRQGAYQETQYF.

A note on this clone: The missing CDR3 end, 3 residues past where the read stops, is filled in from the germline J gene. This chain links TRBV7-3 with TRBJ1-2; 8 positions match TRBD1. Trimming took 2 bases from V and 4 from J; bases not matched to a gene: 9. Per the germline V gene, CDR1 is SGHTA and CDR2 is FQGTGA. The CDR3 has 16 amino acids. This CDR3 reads CASSLVSTGDPYGYTF. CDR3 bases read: TGTGCCAGCAGCTTAGTCTCGACAGGGGATCCCTATGGC.

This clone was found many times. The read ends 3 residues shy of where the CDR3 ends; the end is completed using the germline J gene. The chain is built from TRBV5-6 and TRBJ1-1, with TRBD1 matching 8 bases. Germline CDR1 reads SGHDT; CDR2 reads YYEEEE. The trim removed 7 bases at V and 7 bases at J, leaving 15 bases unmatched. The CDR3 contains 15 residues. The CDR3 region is CASGLRQGRFGEAFF. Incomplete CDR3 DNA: TGTGCCAGCGGATTAAGACAGGGGAGGTTCGGTGAA.

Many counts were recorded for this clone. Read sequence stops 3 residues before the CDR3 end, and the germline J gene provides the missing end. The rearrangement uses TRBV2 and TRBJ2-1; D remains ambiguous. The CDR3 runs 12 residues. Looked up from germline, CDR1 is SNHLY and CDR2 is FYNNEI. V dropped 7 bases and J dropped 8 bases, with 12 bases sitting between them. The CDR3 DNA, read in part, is TGTGCCAGCATTAACATGGGCTATGAG. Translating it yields CASINMGYE. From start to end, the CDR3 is CASINMGYEQFF.

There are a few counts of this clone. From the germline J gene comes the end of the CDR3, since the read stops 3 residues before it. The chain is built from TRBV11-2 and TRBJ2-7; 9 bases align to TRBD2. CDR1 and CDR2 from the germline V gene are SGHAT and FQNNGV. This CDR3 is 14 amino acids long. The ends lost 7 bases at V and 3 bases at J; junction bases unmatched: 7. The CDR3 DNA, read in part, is TGTGCCAGCACCGTTGGTAGCGGGGGCTACGAG. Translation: CASTVGSGGYE. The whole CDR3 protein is CASTVGSGGYEQYF.

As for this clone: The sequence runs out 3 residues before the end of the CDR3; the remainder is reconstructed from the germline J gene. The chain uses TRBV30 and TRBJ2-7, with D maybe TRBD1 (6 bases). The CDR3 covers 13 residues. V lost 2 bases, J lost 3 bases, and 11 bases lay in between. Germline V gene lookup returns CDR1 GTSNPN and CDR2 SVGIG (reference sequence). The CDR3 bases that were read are TGTGCCTGGAGTAGGCAGGGGCTCTACGAG. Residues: CAWSRQGLYE. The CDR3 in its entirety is CAWSRQGLYEQYF.

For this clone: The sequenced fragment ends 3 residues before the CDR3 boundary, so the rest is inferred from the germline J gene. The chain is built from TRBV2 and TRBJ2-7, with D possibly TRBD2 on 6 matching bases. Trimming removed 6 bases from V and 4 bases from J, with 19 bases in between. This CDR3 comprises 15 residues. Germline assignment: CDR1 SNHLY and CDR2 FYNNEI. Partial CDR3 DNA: TGTGCCAGCAGCGAAAACGGACTATCCTTATACGAG. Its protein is CASSENGLSLYE. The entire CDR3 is CASSENGLSLYEQYF.

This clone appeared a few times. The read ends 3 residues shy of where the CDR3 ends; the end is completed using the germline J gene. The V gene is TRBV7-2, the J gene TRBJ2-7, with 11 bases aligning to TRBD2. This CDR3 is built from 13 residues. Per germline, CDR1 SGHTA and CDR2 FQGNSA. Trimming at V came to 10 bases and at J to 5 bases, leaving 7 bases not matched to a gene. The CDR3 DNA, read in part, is TGTGCCATCGAGACTAGCGGGATCAACGAG. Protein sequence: CAIETSGINE. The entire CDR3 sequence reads CAIETSGINEQYF.

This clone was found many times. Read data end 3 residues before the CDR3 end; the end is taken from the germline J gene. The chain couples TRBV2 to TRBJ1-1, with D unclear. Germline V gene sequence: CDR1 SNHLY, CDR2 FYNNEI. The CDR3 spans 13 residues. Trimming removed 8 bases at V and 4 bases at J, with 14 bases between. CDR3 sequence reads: CASRRGVGTEAFF. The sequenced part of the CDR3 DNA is TGTGCCAGCCGGCGCGGGGTTGGCACTGAA.

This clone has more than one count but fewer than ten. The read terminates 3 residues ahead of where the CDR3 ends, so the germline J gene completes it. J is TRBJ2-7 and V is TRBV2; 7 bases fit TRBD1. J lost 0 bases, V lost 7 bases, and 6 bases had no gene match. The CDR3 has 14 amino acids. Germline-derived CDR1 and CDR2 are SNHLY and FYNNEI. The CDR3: CASTETGSSYEQYF. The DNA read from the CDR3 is TGTGCCAGCACCGAGACAGGGAGCTCCTACGAG. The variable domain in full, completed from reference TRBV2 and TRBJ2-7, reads EPEVTQTPSHQVTQMGQEVILRCVPISNHLYFYWYRQILGQKVEFLVSFYNNEISEKSEIFDDQFSVERPDGSNFTLKIRSTKLEDSAMYFCASTETGSSYEQYFGPGTRLTVT.

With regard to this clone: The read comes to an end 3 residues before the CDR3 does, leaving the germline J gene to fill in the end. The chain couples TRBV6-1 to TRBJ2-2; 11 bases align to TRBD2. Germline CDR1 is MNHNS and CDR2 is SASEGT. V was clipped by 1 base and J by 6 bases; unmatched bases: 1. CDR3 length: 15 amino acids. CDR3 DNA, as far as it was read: TGTGCCAGCAGTGAAGTAGCGGGGGGGGCCGGGGAG. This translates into CASSEVAGGAGE. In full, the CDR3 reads CASSEVAGGAGELFF.

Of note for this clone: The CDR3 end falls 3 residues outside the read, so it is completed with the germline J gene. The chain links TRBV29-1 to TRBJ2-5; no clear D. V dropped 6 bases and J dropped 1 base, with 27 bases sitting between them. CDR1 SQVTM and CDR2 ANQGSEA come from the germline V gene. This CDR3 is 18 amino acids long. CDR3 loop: CSVTSVKIRPRLQETQYF. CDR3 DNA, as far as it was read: TGCAGCGTGACGAGCGTAAAGATCCGTCCGAGGCTCCAAGAGACC.

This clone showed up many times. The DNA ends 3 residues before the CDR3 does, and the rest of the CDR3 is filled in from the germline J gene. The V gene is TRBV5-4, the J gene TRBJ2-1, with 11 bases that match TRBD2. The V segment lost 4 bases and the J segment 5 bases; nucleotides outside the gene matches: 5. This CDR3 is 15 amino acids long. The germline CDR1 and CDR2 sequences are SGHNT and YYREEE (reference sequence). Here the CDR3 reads CASSKGTSGNNEQFF. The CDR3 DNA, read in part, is TGTGCCAGCAGCAAAGGGACTAGCGGAAACAATGAG. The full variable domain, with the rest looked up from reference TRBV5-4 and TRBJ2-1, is ETGVTQSPTHLIKTRGQQVTLRCSSQSGHNTVSWYQQALGQGPQFIFQYYREEENGRGNFPPRFSGLQFPNYSSELNVNALELDDSALYLCASSKGTSGNNEQFFGPGTRLTVL.

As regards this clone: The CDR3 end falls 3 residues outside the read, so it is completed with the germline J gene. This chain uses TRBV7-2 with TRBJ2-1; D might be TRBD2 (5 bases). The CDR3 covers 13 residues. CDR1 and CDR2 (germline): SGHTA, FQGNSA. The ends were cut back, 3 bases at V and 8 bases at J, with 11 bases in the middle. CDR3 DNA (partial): TGTGCCAGCAGCTTGGTCCGGGGAGATGAG. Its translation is CASSLVRGDE. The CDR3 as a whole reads CASSLVRGDEQFF.

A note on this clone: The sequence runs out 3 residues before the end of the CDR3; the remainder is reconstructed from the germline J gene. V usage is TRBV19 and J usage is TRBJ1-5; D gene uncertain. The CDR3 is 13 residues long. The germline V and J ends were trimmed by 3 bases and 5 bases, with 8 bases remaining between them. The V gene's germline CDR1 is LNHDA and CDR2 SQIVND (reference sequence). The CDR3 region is CASSIVRDQPQHF. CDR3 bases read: TGTGCCAGTAGTATTGTTAGGGATCAGCCC.

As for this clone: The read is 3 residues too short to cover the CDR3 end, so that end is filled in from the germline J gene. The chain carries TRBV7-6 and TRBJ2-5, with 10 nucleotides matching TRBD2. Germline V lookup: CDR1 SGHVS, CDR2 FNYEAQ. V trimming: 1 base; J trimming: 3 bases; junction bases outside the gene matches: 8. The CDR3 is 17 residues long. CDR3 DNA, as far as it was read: TGTGCCAGCAGCTTAGTGGCTAGCGGGGGTGCAAAAGAGACC. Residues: CASSLVASGGAKET. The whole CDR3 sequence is CASSLVASGGAKETQYF.

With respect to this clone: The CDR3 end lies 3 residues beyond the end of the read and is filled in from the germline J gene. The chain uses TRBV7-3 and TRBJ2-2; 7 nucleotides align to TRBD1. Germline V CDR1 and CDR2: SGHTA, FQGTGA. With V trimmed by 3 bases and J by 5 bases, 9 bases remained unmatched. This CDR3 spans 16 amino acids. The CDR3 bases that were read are TGTGCCAGCAGCTTTACCGGGACAGAAGTAACCGGGGAG. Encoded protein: CASSFTGTEVTGE. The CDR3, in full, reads CASSFTGTEVTGELFF.

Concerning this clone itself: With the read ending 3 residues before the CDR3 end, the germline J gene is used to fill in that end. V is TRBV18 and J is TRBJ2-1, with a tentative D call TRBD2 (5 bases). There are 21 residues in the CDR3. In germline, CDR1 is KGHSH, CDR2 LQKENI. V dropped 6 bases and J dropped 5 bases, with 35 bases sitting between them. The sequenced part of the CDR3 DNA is TGTGCCAGCTCCCCGGCCATACGGATTGCAGAAGGACTGAGATGGAACAATGAG. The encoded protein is CASSPAIRIAEGLRWNNE. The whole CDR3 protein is CASSPAIRIAEGLRWNNEQFF.

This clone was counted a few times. The CDR3 loop is CASSLADSTYQETQYF. Partial CDR3 DNA: TGTGCCAGCAGCTTAGCCGACAGCACCTACCAAGAGACC. The rearrangement uses TRBV7-8 and TRBJ2-5, with a possible D match to TRBD1 (5 bases). The observed sequence ends 3 residues before the CDR3 terminus, with the missing tail filled in from the germline J gene. V lost 0 bases and J 0 bases, leaving 11 bases between the germline ends. The CDR3 covers 16 residues. CDR1 and CDR2 (germline): SGHVS, FQNEAQ.

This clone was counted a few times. The CDR3 loop is CASTFVGQNTEAFF. The covered CDR3 bases are TGTGCCAGCACCTTTGTTGGACAGAACACTGAA. The chain links TRBV7-9 to TRBJ1-1; TRBD1 is a possible D gene (5 bases). The CDR3 extends 3 residues past the end of the read, so its final part is completed from the germline J gene. With 7 bases removed from V and 1 base from J, the gap between germline ends came to 13 bases. CDR1 is SEHNR, CDR2 FQNEAQ, per germline (reference sequence). The CDR3 covers 14 residues. The full variable domain, its missing parts supplied by reference TRBV7-9 and TRBJ1-1, is DTGVSQNPRHKITKRGQNVTFRCDPISEHNRLYWYRQTLGQGPEFLTYFQNEAQLEKSRLLSDRFSAERPKGSFSTLEIQRTEQGDSAMYLCASTFVGQNTEAFFGQGTRLTVV.

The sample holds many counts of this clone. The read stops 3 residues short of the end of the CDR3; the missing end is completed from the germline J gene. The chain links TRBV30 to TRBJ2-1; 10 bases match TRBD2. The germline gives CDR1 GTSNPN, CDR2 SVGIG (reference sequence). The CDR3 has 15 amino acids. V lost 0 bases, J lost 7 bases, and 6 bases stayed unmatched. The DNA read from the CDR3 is TGTGCCTGGAGTGTAAAAAAACTAGCGGGGAATGAG. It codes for CAWSVKKLAGNE. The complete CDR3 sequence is CAWSVKKLAGNEQFF.

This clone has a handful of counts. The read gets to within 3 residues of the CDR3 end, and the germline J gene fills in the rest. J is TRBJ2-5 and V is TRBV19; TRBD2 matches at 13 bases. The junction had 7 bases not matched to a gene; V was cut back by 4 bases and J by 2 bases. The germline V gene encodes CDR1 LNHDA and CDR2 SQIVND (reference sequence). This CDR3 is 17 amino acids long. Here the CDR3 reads CASSKLAGGTLQETQYF. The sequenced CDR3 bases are TGTGCCAGTAGTAAACTAGCGGGAGGGACCCTACAAGAGACC. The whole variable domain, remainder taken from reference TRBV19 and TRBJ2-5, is DGGITQSPKYLFRKEGQNVTLSCEQNLNHDAMYWYRQDPGQGLRLIYYSQIVNDFQKGDIAEGYSVSREKKESFPLTVTSAQKNPTAFYLCASSKLAGGTLQETQYFGPGTRLLVL.

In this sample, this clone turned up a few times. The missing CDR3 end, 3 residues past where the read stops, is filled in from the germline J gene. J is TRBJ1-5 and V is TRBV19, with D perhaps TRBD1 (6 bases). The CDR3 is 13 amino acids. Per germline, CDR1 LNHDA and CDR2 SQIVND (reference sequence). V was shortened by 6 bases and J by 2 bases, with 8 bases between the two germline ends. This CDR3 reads CASSRGGNQPQHF. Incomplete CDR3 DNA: TGTGCCAGTAGCAGGGGAGGCAATCAGCCC. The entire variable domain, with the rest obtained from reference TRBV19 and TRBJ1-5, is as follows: DGGITQSPKYLFRKEGQNVTLSCEQNLNHDAMYWYRQDPGQGLRLIYYSQIVNDFQKGDIAEGYSVSREKKESFPLTVTSAQKNPTAFYLCASSRGGNQPQHFGDGTRLSIL.

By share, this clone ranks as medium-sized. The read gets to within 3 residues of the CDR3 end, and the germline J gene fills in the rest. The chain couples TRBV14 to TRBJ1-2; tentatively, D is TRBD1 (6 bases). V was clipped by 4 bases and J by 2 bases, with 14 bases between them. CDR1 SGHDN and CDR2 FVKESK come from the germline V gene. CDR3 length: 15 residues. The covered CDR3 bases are TGTGCCAGCAGCCTATCTGTACAGGGAAACTATGGC. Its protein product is CASSLSVQGNYG. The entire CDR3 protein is CASSLSVQGNYGYTF.

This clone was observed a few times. The CDR3 region is CASSLDRSYNEQFF. The covered CDR3 bases are TGTGCCAGCAGCTTAGACAGGTCCTACAATGAG. The chain employs TRBV11-3 and TRBJ2-1; no reliable D call. The read is 3 residues too short to cover the CDR3 end, so that end is filled in from the germline J gene. With 0 bases removed from V and 1 base from J, the gap between germline ends came to 4 bases. Germline assignment: CDR1 SGHNT and CDR2 YENEEA. The CDR3 extends over 14 amino acids. The whole variable domain, remainder taken from reference TRBV11-3 and TRBJ2-1, is EAGVVQSPRYKIIEKKQPVAFWCNPISGHNTLYWYLQNLGQGPELLIRYENEEAVDDSQLPKDRFSAERLKGVDSTLKIQPAELGDSAVYLCASSLDRSYNEQFFGPGTRLTVL.

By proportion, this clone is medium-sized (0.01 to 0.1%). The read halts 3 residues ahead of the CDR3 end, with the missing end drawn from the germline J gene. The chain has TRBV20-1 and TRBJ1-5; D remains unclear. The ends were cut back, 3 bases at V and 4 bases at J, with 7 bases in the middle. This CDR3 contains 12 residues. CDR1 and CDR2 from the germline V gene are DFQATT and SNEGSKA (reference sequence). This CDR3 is CSARAGNQPQHF. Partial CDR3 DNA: TGCAGTGCTAGGGCGGGGAATCAGCCC.

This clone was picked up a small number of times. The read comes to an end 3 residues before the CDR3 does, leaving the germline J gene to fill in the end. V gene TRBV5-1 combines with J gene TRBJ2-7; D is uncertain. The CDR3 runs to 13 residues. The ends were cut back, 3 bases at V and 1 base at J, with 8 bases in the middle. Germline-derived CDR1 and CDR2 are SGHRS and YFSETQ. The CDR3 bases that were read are TGCGCCAGCAGCTACAGCCAGTCCTACGAG. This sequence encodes CASSYSQSYE. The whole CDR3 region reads CASSYSQSYEQYF.

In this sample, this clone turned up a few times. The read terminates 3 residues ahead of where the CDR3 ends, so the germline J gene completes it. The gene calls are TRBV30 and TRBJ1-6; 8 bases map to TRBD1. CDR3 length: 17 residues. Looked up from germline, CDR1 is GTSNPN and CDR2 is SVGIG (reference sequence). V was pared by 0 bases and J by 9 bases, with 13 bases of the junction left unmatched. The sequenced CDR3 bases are TGTGCCTGGAGTGTACACAGGGGGAACCCGTCGGCTTCACCC. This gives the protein CAWSVHRGNPSASP. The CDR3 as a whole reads CAWSVHRGNPSASPLHF.

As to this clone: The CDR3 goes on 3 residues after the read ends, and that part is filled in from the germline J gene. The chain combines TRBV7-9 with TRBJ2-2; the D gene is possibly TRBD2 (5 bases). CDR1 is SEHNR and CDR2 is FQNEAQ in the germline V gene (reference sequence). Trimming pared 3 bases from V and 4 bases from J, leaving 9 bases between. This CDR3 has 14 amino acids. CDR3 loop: CASSFPGLTGELFF. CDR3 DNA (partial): TGTGCCAGCAGCTTCCCAGGACTCACCGGGGAG.

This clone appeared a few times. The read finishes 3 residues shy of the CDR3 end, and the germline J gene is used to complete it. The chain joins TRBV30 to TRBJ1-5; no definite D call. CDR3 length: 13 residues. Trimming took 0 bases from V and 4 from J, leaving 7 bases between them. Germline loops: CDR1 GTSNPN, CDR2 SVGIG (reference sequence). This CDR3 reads CAWSVLSNQPQHF. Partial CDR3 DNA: TGTGCCTGGAGTGTACTATCAAATCAGCCC.